Below, 3 T cell receptor beta chains from the same sample are listed, as sequenced in a study of T-cell memory formation after mild COVID-19. MiXCR, applied by TCRdb to the 5' RACE reads, yields one record per CDR3 protein. The sample yields around 160,000 distinct CDR3 sequences, roughly 12% seen once. What was sequenced was PBMCs or a T cell subset sorted from them (not recorded which). The receptors originated from a man aged 18 to 35 who had mild COVID-19 (a few samples of this study predate the infection). Cell type and time point are not known.

The chain is built from TRBV12-3 or TRBV12-4 and TRBJ1-6, with 10 bases that match TRBD1. Trimming cost V 5 bases and J 10 bases; bases outside gene matches: 8. The CDR3 is made up of 15 amino acids. The CDR3 bases are TGTGCCAGCAGTCTAGACAGGGGGCTTAACTCACCCCTCCACTTT. Its protein is CASSLDRGLNSPLHF.

This sequence joins TRBV5-4 and TRBJ2-2; D not certain. Germline CDR1 and CDR2: SGHNT and YYREEE (reference sequence). The CDR3 sequence is 13 residues long. V was shortened by 0 bases and J by 4 bases, with 4 bases between the two germline ends. The CDR3 reads CASSLVGTGELFF. The CDR3 nucleotides read TGTGCCAGCAGCTTGGTGGGCACCGGGGAGCTGTTTTTT.

This clonotype was seen a few times. CDR3: CASSYSDRDGYTF. The DNA of the CDR3 is TGTGCCAGCAGTTACTCTGACAGGGATGGCTACACCTTC. The gene calls are TRBV6-5 and TRBJ1-2, with 7 nucleotides matching TRBD1. The CDR3 contains 13 residues. Germline CDR1 and CDR2: MNHEY and SVGAGI. The V and J ends lost 0 bases and 6 bases, in that order; junction bases with no gene match: 1.